Presented here are 10 T cell receptor beta chains from one specimen sequenced in a study of shared clonotypes between healthy human individuals. TCRdb keeps only in-frame clones here, not all; method: immunoSEQ multiplex PCR. The top ten clones hold 1.8% of a sample with about 710,000 clones, 72% of them seen once. The sequenced material came from memory CD4+ T cells sorted from blood. As for subset: CD45RA-negative fraction. Source of these receptors: a woman in her thirties in good health.

This clone was seen a single time. The chain employs TRBV4-2 and TRBJ1-2, with 12 bases lining up with TRBD1. Germline V gives CDR1 LGHNA, CDR2 YNFKEQ. The CDR3 spans 17 residues. V was pared by 0 bases and J by 7 bases, with 9 bases of the junction left unmatched. CDR3 nucleotide sequence: TGTGCCAGCAGCCAAGACGGAACGGGACAGGGGGCCGGTGGCTACACCTTC. This encodes CASSQDGTGQGAGGYTF.

In nucleotides, the CDR3 is TGTGCCAGCTTCAATGTGTATGAGCAGTTCTTC. Translation: CASFNVYEQFF. The chain employs TRBV2 and TRBJ2-1, with D unclear. V was pared by 8 bases and J by 8 bases, with 10 bases between. Germline-derived CDR1 and CDR2 are SNHLY and FYNNEI. This CDR3 has 11 amino acids.

The chain is built from TRBV5-1 and TRBJ2-5; D perhaps matches TRBD2 (5 bases). The CDR3 runs to 15 residues. Germline CDR1 SGHRS, CDR2 YFSETQ. The V end was cut by 0 bases, the J end by 4 bases, with 13 bases between. CDR3 sequence (DNA): TGCGCCAGCAGCTTGGCCTGGTCACGGGGAGAGACCCAGTACTTC. Encoded protein: CASSLAWSRGETQYF.

The rearrangement links TRBV6-5 to TRBJ1-2, with D possibly TRBD1 on 5 matching bases. V dropped 0 bases and J dropped 6 bases, with 17 bases sitting between them. The CDR3 sequence is 16 residues long. Germline V gene sequence: CDR1 MNHEY, CDR2 SVGAGI. CDR3 residues: CASSYSRPPGRNGYTF. CDR3 bases: TGTGCCAGCAGTTACTCCCGTCCCCCAGGGCGGAATGGCTACACCTTC.

The rearrangement joins TRBV28 to TRBJ2-1, with 8 bases matching TRBD2. The V and J ends lost 6 bases and 10 bases, in that order; junction bases with no gene match: 2. This CDR3 contains 11 residues. Germline-derived CDR1 and CDR2 are MDHEN and SYDVKM. The CDR3 bases are TGTGCCAGCAGGGCTAGCGGGGAGCAGTTCTTC. It is translated as CASRASGEQFF.

The chain couples TRBV27 to TRBJ1-2; the D is unclear. Trimming took off 5 bases at V and 5 bases at J, with 12 bases between the two ends. The V gene's germline CDR1 is MNHEY and CDR2 SMNVEV (reference sequence). CDR3 length: 13 residues. CDR3 DNA sequence: TGTGCCAGCAGTGGCGTGGCTCAGTATGGCTACACCTTC. This translates into CASSGVAQYGYTF.

The rearrangement uses TRBV2 and TRBJ1-2; TRBD1 aligns across 9 bases. V was clipped by 6 bases and J by 6 bases; unmatched bases: 5. The length of the CDR3 is 13 residues. Germline V lookup: CDR1 SNHLY, CDR2 FYNNEI. CDR3 nucleotide sequence: TGTGCCAGCAGGGGGACAGGGATGCATGGCTACACCTTC. The encoded protein is CASRGTGMHGYTF. The entire variable domain, with the rest obtained from reference TRBV2 and TRBJ1-2, is as follows: EPEVTQTPSHQVTQMGQEVILRCVPISNHLYFYWYRQILGQKVEFLVSFYNNEISEKSEIFDDQFSVERPDGSNFTLKIRSTKLEDSAMYFCASRGTGMHGYTFGSGTRLTVV.

The rearrangement joins TRBV7-9 to TRBJ1-3; D gene ambiguous. Deletions cut 10 bases from V and 6 bases from J, with 10 bases between. The CDR3 runs to 11 residues. Germline V CDR1 and CDR2: SEHNR, FQNEAQ (reference sequence). CDR3 DNA sequence: TGTGCCACCGGCCGGGAAAACACCATATATTTT. This gives the protein CATGRENTIYF.

The rearrangement uses TRBV29-1 and TRBJ2-7, with a possible D match to TRBD1 (5 bases). With 1 base removed from V and 6 bases from J, the gap between germline ends came to 13 bases. Germline CDR1 is SQVTM and CDR2 is ANQGSEA. The CDR3 has 13 amino acids. The CDR3 protein is CSVEVIGALEQYF. The DNA for the CDR3 is TGCAGCGTTGAAGTTATTGGGGCGCTCGAGCAGTACTTC.

A few counts support this clone. The J gene is TRBJ2-5, the V gene TRBV4-1, with 9 nucleotides matching TRBD2. Germline V gene sequence: CDR1 MGHRA, CDR2 YSYEKL. CDR3 length equals 15 residues. V shed 8 bases, J shed 0 bases, and the junction held 7 bases outside the gene matches. For the CDR3, the DNA is TGCGCCAGCCCCCAGACTAGCGGATACCAAGAGACCCAGTACTTC. This translates into CASPQTSGYQETQYF.